What follows is one TCR beta chain and its context. This clonotype came up a few times. Its antigen is unknown. One base away there is no much larger clone; base qualities are not given. CDR1 is given as SGHVS and CDR2 as FQNEAQ, both from the germline V gene. V loses 1 base of germline sequence and J loses 3 bases, and the interval between the two ends is 16 bases. The CDR3 starts with the cysteine, ends with the phenylalanine, and has 17 residues. Only CDR3 DNA remains: 51 bases, in frame from the first base. The sample was run on an Illumina HiSeq 2500. Quantitative 5'-RACE with molecular barcodes was used to prepare TCR beta libraries. On the authors' methods: Disease-linked TCR variants were identified with a new computational method built on a probabilistic model of VDJ rearrangement. The public reads were reprocessed in TCRdb via fastp at Q25 and MiXCR, keeping in-frame beta chains. Entries are consolidated by CDR3 protein sequence, retaining the most common genes and DNA. TCRdb's processing, not the study's, gives the V and J calls here. Here the sample has about 700,000 distinct CDR3 sequences; 19% occur a single time. The ten most abundant clones make up about 19% of the sample.

This sample stems from a study of CD8 T cells in ankylosing spondylitis listed by TCRdb under 2017. Study-wide context: T cell receptor beta repertoires were profiled in healthy donors and ankylosing spondylitis patients so that disease-linked TCR variants could be found. The full study cohort comprised about 23 ankylosing spondylitis patients and over 95 healthy donors. Peripheral blood was sampled, and synovial fluid was also collected from ankylosing spondylitis patients. Results and caveats for the whole study, not just this receptor: A TCR beta motif of 8 or 9 highly homologous amino acid variants appeared characteristic of blood from ankylosing spondylitis patients. In peripheral blood, the disease-linked clones were found at relatively low frequencies and had a CD8+ phenotype. According to the report, matched synovial fluid samples from ankylosing spondylitis patients were significantly enriched for the disease-linked clones. Some motif variants had previously been reported in the synovial fluid and blood of reactive arthritis patients, which suggests shared mechanisms of disease initiation.

Recombination connected TRBV7-8 to TRBJ2-1; the D gene is perhaps TRBD2, from 8 matching bases. Sequencing was performed on blood, either unsorted or a sorted T cell fraction (not recorded which). The sequence came from a male donor with ankylosing spondylitis. The DNA sequence is given as TGTGCCAGCAGCTTAGAGGGGGCGGGACTAGTCTACAATGAGCAGTTCTTC. Translated, this is CASSLEGAGLVYNEQFF.